Each of the 9 T cell receptor beta chains below was sequenced from the same sample in a study of blood T cells in healthy people across ages. Together with a sample-barcoded 5' primer, a J-beta primer mix was included in a second PCR lasting about 6 to 11 cycles. Using its own MiXCR run on the 5' RACE reads, TCRdb lists one record per CDR3 protein. The repertoire includes fewer than 900,000 distinct CDR3 sequences, roughly 41% of them detected once, and 20% sits in the top ten. Specimen: blood. All receptors derive from a woman aged 60 to 75 in good health.

This clonotype was seen a handful of times. The rearrangement links TRBV20-1 to TRBJ2-7; D unclear. With 5 bases removed from V and 2 bases from J, the gap between germline ends came to 13 bases. The CDR3 spans 13 residues. Germline V gene data show CDR1 as DFQATT and CDR2 as SNEGSKA (reference sequence). CDR3 DNA sequence: TGCAGTGCTCCAAACCCTGGGCCCTACGAGCAGTACTTC. Translation gives CSAPNPGPYEQYF.

This clonotype was seen a handful of times. The chain joins TRBV7-2 to TRBJ1-2, with TRBD1 matching 12 bases. The CDR3 consists of 14 residues. CDR1 is SGHTA, CDR2 FQGNSA, per germline. V shed 3 bases and J 7 bases; nucleotides not matched to a gene: 3. The CDR3 reads CASSFGTGGTGYTF. In DNA form, the CDR3 reads TGTGCCAGCAGCTTCGGGACAGGGGGCACTGGCTACACCTTC.

V is TRBV10-3 and J is TRBJ2-3, with D maybe TRBD1 (7 bases). CDR1 and CDR2 (germline): ENHRY, SYGVKD. The CDR3 length is 17 residues. The CDR3 coding sequence is TGTGCAAGTTCAGCCCGACAGGGAGGAGGAGGGACAGATACGCAGTATTTT. Translating it yields CASSARQGGGGTDTQYF.

This clonotype was seen ten or more times. The V gene is TRBV27, the J gene TRBJ2-5; possibly TRBD2 for D (6 bases). The CDR3 sequence is 16 residues long. Looked up from germline, CDR1 is MNHEY and CDR2 is SMNVEV (reference sequence). V was pared by 4 bases and J by 2 bases, with 17 bases between. CDR3 protein: CASSSPLVGGQETQYF. The CDR3 DNA sequence: TGTGCCAGCAGTTCCCCCTTAGTCGGGGGTCAAGAGACCCAGTACTTC.

J is TRBJ2-1 and V is TRBV11-2; D remains unclear. Germline loops: CDR1 SGHAT, CDR2 FQNNGV. V dropped 4 bases and J dropped 9 bases, with 10 bases sitting between them. The CDR3 sequence is 12 residues long. Here the CDR3 DNA reads TGTGCCAGCAGCTCCAGGTCGGGTGAGCAGTTCTTC. It specifies CASSSRSGEQFF.

This chain links TRBV20-1 with TRBJ2-7, with a tentative D call TRBD2 (6 bases). Germline CDR1 is DFQATT and CDR2 is SNEGSKA (reference sequence). The germline V and J ends were trimmed by 1 base and 4 bases, with 17 bases remaining between them. CDR3 length equals 15 residues. CDR3: CSARGSTGTSYEQYF. The CDR3, as DNA: TGCAGTGCTAGAGGGAGTACCGGGACTTCTTACGAGCAGTACTTC.

The rearrangement links TRBV20-1 to TRBJ1-5; D may be TRBD1 (5 bases). Trimming took 3 bases from V and 4 from J, leaving 13 bases between them. Germline CDR1 reads DFQATT; CDR2 reads SNEGSKA (reference sequence). There are 14 residues in the CDR3. The CDR3 DNA sequence: TGCAGTGCTAGTGTGGTGGGGGGGAATCAGCCCCAGCATTTT. The encoded protein is CSASVVGGNQPQHF.

This clonotype showed up just a few times. This chain connects TRBV10-3 to TRBJ2-5, with 7 bases identical to TRBD2. This CDR3 region has 13 residues. Germline V lookup: CDR1 ENHRY, CDR2 SYGVKD. The ends lost 6 bases at V and 3 bases at J; junction bases unmatched: 4. Here the CDR3 reads CAISPREEETQYF. The CDR3 DNA follows: TGTGCCATCAGCCCCCGGGAGGAAGAGACCCAGTACTTC.

This chain connects TRBV6-5 to TRBJ1-2, with unresolved D. Germline V CDR1 and CDR2: MNHEY, SVGAGI. The CDR3 sequence is 14 residues long. Trimming shortened V by 5 bases and J by 4 bases, and 14 bases separated the two germline ends. CDR3 in amino acids: CASSDVKPPYGYTF. For the CDR3, the DNA is TGTGCCAGCAGTGACGTTAAACCTCCCTATGGCTACACCTTC.